The rows below give T cell receptor beta chains drawn from one sample of a study of T cell changes during pregnancy in multiple sclerosis. Sequencing used immunoSEQ multiplex PCR; TCRdb keeps in-frame clones, though not all of them. The profile shows about 58,000 clones, 75% to 95% of them singletons. The sample was CD4+ T cells from peripheral blood mononuclear cells, taken after pregnancy. The receptors here all came from a female donor in good health, enrolled as a control in a pregnancy study. CDR3s include the opening cysteine and the closing phenylalanine or tryptophan. The order of the fields is V gene, J gene, D gene, CDR3 protein. A D gene is named only where the DNA matches it firmly.

TRBV7-9,TRBJ2-5,.,CASSPRRAGAQETQYF
TRBV7-9,TRBJ1-1,.,CASSPDGLVNTEAFF
TRBV27,TRBJ2-5,TRBD1,CASRRGQGVGETQYF
TRBV11-3,TRBJ1-1,.,CASSSRSGASTEAFF
TRBV19,TRBJ2-5,TRBD1,CASSTRDRQETQYF
TRBV5-4,TRBJ2-5,.,CASSSREETQYF
TRBV7-2,TRBJ2-7,.,CASSLGDGGVYEQYF
TRBV7-9,TRBJ2-5,TRBD1,CASSFTGGRRETQYF
TRBV19,TRBJ2-7,.,CASSMGFEQYF
TRBV7-3,TRBJ2-5,TRBD2,CASSTTAPQGERGEEETQYF
TRBV7-2,TRBJ2-1,.,CASSAMIRLDEQFF
TRBV7-2,TRBJ1-1,TRBD1,CASSPRTGNTEAFF
TRBV5-8,TRBJ1-5,TRBD1,CASSPMTGNSNQPQHF
TRBV10-3,TRBJ1-1,TRBD1,CAISESGFGQGNTEAFF
TRBV14,TRBJ1-2,.,CASSQGLNYGYTF
TRBV4-1,TRBJ2-2,TRBD2,CASSQDLRAGGPRNTGELFF
TRBV18,TRBJ1-3,.,CASSPPASSGNTIYF
TRBV29-1,TRBJ1-2,.,CSVEEGGYGYTF
TRBV4-3,TRBJ2-1,TRBD2,CASSPNAGGLYNEQFF
TRBV21-1,TRBJ2-7,.,CASTNLPAGYYYEQYF
TRBV13,TRBJ1-1,.,CASSYREGTEAFF
TRBV7-8,TRBJ1-6,TRBD1,CASSFWDSFNSPLHF
TRBV9,TRBJ1-5,TRBD1,CASSVGGTDNQPQHF
TRBV7-9,TRBJ1-1,TRBD1,CASSLGQGATAFF
TRBV7-2,TRBJ2-1,TRBD2,CASSFSLAGASSYNEQFF
TRBV30,TRBJ1-1,TRBD1,CAWSPGTANTEAFF
TRBV10-1,TRBJ2-7,.,CASSVAHLNYEQYF
TRBV13,TRBJ2-4,TRBD1,CASSSQTGNSIQYF
TRBV7-9,TRBJ2-7,.,CASSFSREQYF
TRBV7-9,TRBJ2-2,.,CASSPPVRMNTGELFF
TRBV19,TRBJ1-1,TRBD1,CASSGTVATEAFF
TRBV19,TRBJ1-5,TRBD1,CASIPGQGGQPQHF
TRBV5-4,TRBJ1-2,.,CASSSGQSTNYGYTF
TRBV29-1,TRBJ1-1,TRBD1,CSVATTGGSDAFF
TRBV5-6,TRBJ1-2,.,CASSLEDYGYTF
TRBV6-5,TRBJ1-2,.,CASSTGGEIYGYTF
TRBV6-5,TRBJ2-2,.,CASSYSNRNTGELFF
TRBV2,TRBJ2-7,.,CASSQTPSGSEQYF
TRBV5-8,TRBJ2-1,TRBD1,CASSSGTATYNEQFF
TRBV18,TRBJ2-2,.,CASSPGSGAVYTGELFF
TRBV7-9,TRBJ2-1,.,CASSLGSSGYNEQFF
TRBV19,TRBJ1-1,.,CASSTGVANTEAFF
TRBV5-1,TRBJ2-1,TRBD1,CASSLAGGLRGNEQFF
TRBV10-3,TRBJ2-2,TRBD2,CAISEAGVIGELFF
TRBV6-5,TRBJ2-1,.,CASSYFFGGTNEQFF
TRBV5-6,TRBJ1-3,.,CASNPFSGAGNTIYF
TRBV7-2,TRBJ2-3,.,CASRQVTDTQYF
TRBV20-1,TRBJ2-7,.,CSAHYFDEQYF
TRBV28,TRBJ2-1,.,CASTTGGYEQFF
TRBV7-3,TRBJ2-3,TRBD2,CASSLNGGLTDTQYF
TRBV7-8,TRBJ1-2,TRBD1,CASSPRTGDYGYTF
TRBV30,TRBJ2-7,.,CAWSVLGQGIHEQYF
TRBV19,TRBJ2-3,TRBD1,CASSIPGTGGGDTQYF